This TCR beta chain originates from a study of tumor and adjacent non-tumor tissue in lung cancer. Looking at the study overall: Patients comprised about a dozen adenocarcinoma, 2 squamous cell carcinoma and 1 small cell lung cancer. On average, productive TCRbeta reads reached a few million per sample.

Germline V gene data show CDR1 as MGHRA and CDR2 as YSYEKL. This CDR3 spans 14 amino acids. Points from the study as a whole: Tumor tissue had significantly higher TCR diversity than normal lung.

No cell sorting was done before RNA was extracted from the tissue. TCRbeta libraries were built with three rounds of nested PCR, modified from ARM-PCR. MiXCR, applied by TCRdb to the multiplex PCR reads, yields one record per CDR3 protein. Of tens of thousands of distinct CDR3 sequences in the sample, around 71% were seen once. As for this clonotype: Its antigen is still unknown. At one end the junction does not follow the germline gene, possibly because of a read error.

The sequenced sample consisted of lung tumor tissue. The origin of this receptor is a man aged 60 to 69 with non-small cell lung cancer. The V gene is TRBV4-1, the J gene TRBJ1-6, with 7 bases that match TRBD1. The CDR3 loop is CVSSQDRWGSPLHF. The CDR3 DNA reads TGCGTCAGCAGCCAGGACAGGTGGGGTTCACCCCTCCACTTT.